This T cell receptor beta chain was recovered during a study of a mutant IDH1 vaccine in newly diagnosed glioma. Study context: Those enrolled had earlier been treated with radiotherapy, temozolomide, or both, mostly both.

Turning to this clone: Its target is unknown.

Time point of the sample: baseline, week 1 (first vaccination visit). Stated treatment: pre-vaccination baseline after standard-of-care therapy. Each donor presented with a new WHO grade 3 or 4 astrocytoma that tested IDH1-mutant and showed ATRX loss. Measured with immunoSEQ multiplex PCR; TCRdb has only the in-frame clones, and not every one. Among about 38,000 clones listed, around 90% were seen once. This CDR3 has 16 amino acids. Germline V lookup: CDR1 MNHNY, CDR2 SVGAGI (reference sequence). V shed 2 bases, J shed 0 bases, and the junction held 5 bases outside the gene matches. Points from the study as a whole: Vaccine-induced immune responses occurred in 93.3% of patients.

The sequence was collected from a man aged 18 to 30 with glioma. The source material was PBMCs, sampled from a glioma patient treated with radiotherapy, temozolomide or both. V gene TRBV6-6 combines with J gene TRBJ1-2; TRBD1 aligns across 8 bases. The CDR3 DNA reads TGTGCCAGCAGTTACGGGGACAGGTCTACTAACTATGGCTACACCTTC. Translation: CASSYGDRSTNYGYTF.